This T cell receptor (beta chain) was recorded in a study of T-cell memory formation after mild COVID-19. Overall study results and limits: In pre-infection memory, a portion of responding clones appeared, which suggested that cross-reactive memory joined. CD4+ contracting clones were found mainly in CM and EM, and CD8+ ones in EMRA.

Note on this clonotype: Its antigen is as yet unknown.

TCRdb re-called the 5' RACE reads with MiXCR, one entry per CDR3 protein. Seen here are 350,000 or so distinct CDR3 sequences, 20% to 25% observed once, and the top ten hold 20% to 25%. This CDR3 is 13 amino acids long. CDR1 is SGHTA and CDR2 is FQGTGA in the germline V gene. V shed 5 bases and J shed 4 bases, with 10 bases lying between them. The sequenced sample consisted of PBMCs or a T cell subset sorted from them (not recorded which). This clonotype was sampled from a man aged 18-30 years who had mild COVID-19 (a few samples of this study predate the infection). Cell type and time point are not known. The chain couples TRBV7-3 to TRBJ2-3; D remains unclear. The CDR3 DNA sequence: TGTGCCAGCAGCCGAGGCAGGCCAGATACGCAGTATTTT. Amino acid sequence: CASSRGRPDTQYF.